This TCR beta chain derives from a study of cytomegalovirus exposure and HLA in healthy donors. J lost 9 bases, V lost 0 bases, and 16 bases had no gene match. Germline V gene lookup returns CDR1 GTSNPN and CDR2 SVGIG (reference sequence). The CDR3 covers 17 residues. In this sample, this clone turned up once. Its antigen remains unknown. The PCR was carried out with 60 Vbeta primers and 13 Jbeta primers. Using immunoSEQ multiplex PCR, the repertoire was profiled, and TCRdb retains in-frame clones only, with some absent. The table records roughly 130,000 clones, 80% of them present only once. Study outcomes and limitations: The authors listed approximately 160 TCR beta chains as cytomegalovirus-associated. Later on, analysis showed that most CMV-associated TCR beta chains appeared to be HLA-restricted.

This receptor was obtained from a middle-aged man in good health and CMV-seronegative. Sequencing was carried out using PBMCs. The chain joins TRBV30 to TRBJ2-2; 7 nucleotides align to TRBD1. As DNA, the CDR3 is TGTGCCTGGAGTGTAAATCCGCCTCAGACAGGGATACGGGAGCTGTTTTTT. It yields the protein CAWSVNPPQTGIRELFF.